The 26 T cell receptor beta chains below all came from one sample that was sequenced in a study of T-cell reconstitution after alpha-beta-depleted transplantation in children. The TCRbeta library was prepared with unique molecular identifiers. Using its own MiXCR run on the PCR reads, TCRdb lists one record per CDR3 protein. There are about 600,000 distinct CDR3 sequences in the sample; approximately 22% occur only once, and less than 15% lies in the top ten. Source: PBMCs, mostly from graft donor cells, taken 360 days after TCRalphabeta/CD19-depleted stem cell transplant. The receptors here all came from a boy younger than two who had a stem cell transplant for acute myeloid leukemia, so the T cells may come from the graft donor.

The rearrangement links TRBV24-1 to TRBJ2-3; 7 nucleotides line up with TRBD1. The CDR3 length is 16 residues. V lost 4 bases to trimming and J lost 0 bases; unmatched junction nucleotides: 6. Germline V gives CDR1 KGHDR, CDR2 SFDVKD. CDR3 region: CATSDKGTVSTDTQYF. The CDR3 DNA follows: TGTGCCACCAGTGACAAGGGGACAGTGAGCACAGATACGCAGTATTTT.

This clonotype was recorded a few times. The rearrangement links TRBV20-1 to TRBJ2-5; 8 positions agree with TRBD1. Germline CDR1 and CDR2: DFQATT and SNEGSKA (reference sequence). The CDR3 extends over 13 amino acids. V was clipped by 6 bases and J by 1 base; unmatched bases: 4. CDR3 nucleotides: TGCAGTGCCAGAACAGGGGGCCAAGAGACCCAGTACTTC. Translated, it gives CSARTGGQETQYF.

V and J are TRBV20-1 and TRBJ2-3; D gene unclear. CDR3 size: 14 residues. Germline V gene sequence: CDR1 DFQATT, CDR2 SNEGSKA (reference sequence). V was clipped by 3 bases and J by 6 bases, with 16 bases between them. As DNA, the CDR3 is TGCAGTGCTAGCGCCACCCCCGCGCGGGATACGCAGTATTTT. Translation: CSASATPARDTQYF.

This clonotype has ten or more counts. This rearrangement joins TRBV7-2 to TRBJ2-3; no firm D call. This CDR3 spans 15 amino acids. The V gene's germline CDR1 is SGHTA and CDR2 FQGNSA. V was cut by 5 bases and J by 1 base, with 13 bases left in between. This CDR3 is CASSPTPTRTDTQYF. The DNA for the CDR3 is TGTGCCAGCAGCCCTACTCCCACCCGCACAGATACGCAGTATTTT.

This clonotype has at least ten counts. J is TRBJ2-1 and V is TRBV10-1, with 13 bases aligning to TRBD2. The CDR3 spans 18 residues. Losses at the gene ends were 3 bases for V and 2 bases for J; bases not matched to a gene: 7. The germline V gene encodes CDR1 WNHNN and CDR2 SYGVQD (reference sequence). CDR3 nucleotide sequence: TGCGCCAGCAGTGACTGGACTAGCGGGGGCCGACCCTACAATGAGCAGTTCTTC. It codes for CASSDWTSGGRPYNEQFF.

This chain joins TRBV6-1 and TRBJ2-3; possibly TRBD1 for D (6 bases). CDR3 length equals 15 residues. CDR1 is MNHNS, CDR2 SASEGT, per germline. Trimming removed 9 bases from V and 4 bases from J, with 20 bases in between. The CDR3 region is CARPRGAGAADTQYF. The CDR3 DNA reads TGTGCCAGACCCCGGGGCGCAGGGGCCGCAGATACGCAGTATTTT.

This clonotype came up many times. The V gene is TRBV7-8, the J gene TRBJ2-5; D unresolved. The CDR3 is 15 amino acids. Germline V gene data show CDR1 as SGHVS and CDR2 as FQNEAQ. With 1 base removed from V and 5 bases from J, the gap between germline ends came to 14 bases. CDR3 sequence (DNA): TGTGCCAGCAGCTTAGAACCCAGGACGGTTGAGACCCAGTACTTC. Amino acid sequence: CASSLEPRTVETQYF.

This chain connects TRBV19 to TRBJ2-3, with a tentative D call TRBD2 (5 bases). Germline V gene sequence: CDR1 LNHDA, CDR2 SQIVND (reference sequence). This CDR3 has 16 amino acids. V was clipped by 8 bases and J by 4 bases, with 22 bases between them. The CDR3 DNA is TGTGCCAGTGATACGGCGGCAGGACTTGGGGCAGATACGCAGTATTTT. Its translation: CASDTAAGLGADTQYF.

The sample holds a few counts of this clonotype. The CDR3 reads CATSDGTSGVFRDTQYF. CDR3 nucleotides: TGTGCCACCAGTGATGGGACTAGCGGGGTCTTTAGGGATACGCAGTATTTT. This chain joins TRBV24-1 and TRBJ2-3, with 13 bases that match TRBD2. After removal of 3 bases from V and 6 bases from J, the junction contained 8 bases not matched to a gene. This CDR3 contains 17 residues. Per germline, CDR1 KGHDR and CDR2 SFDVKD.

The sample holds a few counts of this clonotype. This sequence joins TRBV15 and TRBJ2-1; no reliable D call. The germline V gene encodes CDR1 LNHNV and CDR2 YYDKDF (reference sequence). This CDR3 contains 12 residues. V was trimmed by 1 base and J by 7 bases, leaving 5 bases between them. The DNA of the CDR3 is TGTGCCACCAGCAGAGTCCGGAATGAGCAGTTCTTC. Protein: CATSRVRNEQFF.

This clonotype was seen ten or more times. The chain couples TRBV5-1 to TRBJ2-7; perhaps D is TRBD1 or TRBD2 (5 bases each). The CDR3 is 15 residues long. Germline CDR1 and CDR2: SGHRS and YFSETQ. Between the trimmed V and J ends, which lost 0 bases and 3 bases, there was a span of 13 bases. The CDR3: CASSLGTGRIYEQYV. CDR3 nucleotide sequence: TGCGCCAGCAGCTTGGGGACGGGACGGATCTACGAGCAGTACGTC.

The chain joins TRBV18 to TRBJ1-6, with D hard to call. The CDR3 sequence is 15 residues long. The V gene lost 6 bases and the J gene lost 9 bases, with 18 bases spanning the gap. The germline V gene has CDR1 KGHSH and CDR2 LQKENI. CDR3 loop: CASSHGGKRSSPLHF. CDR3 in DNA: TGTGCCAGCTCCCACGGAGGGAAGCGAAGTTCACCCCTCCACTTT.

This clonotype was observed a few times. The chain joins TRBV5-6 to TRBJ1-4, with 8 bases fitting TRBD1. Germline trimming cut 4 bases from V and 7 bases from J; bases unmatched to any gene: 9. CDR3 size: 15 residues. Germline CDR1 SGHDT, CDR2 YYEEEE. The chain's CDR3 is CASSHGDRNREKLFF. DNA of the CDR3: TGTGCCAGCAGCCACGGGGACAGGAATCGTGAAAAACTGTTTTTT.

This clonotype has more than one count but fewer than ten. The chain recombines TRBV4-3 with TRBJ2-5; TRBD1 or TRBD2 may be the D gene (5 bases each). This CDR3 has 16 residues. The germline CDR1 and CDR2 sequences are LGHNA and YSLEER. Trimming took 5 bases from V and 2 from J, leaving 18 bases between them. This chain's CDR3 is CASSAFTRGEQETQYF. CDR3 sequence (DNA): TGCGCCAGCAGCGCCTTTACGAGGGGAGAGCAAGAGACCCAGTACTTC.

This clonotype turned up a few times. The chain combines TRBV12-3 or TRBV12-4 with TRBJ2-3; 8 nucleotides line up with TRBD2. J gave up 2 bases and V 6 bases, and 7 bases lay outside the gene matches. The CDR3 sequence is 15 residues long. DNA for the CDR3: TGTGCCAGCAGCGCCGGGACTAGACCCACAGATACGCAGTATTTT. Protein sequence: CASSAGTRPTDTQYF.

This clonotype has more than one count but fewer than ten. The CDR3 DNA sequence: TGTGCCATCGGGGGGAACCTCAATGAGCAGTTCTTC. The encoded protein is CAIGGNLNEQFF. The chain couples TRBV10-3 to TRBJ2-1; the D gene is possibly TRBD2 (6 bases). The V end lost 8 bases, the J end lost 6 bases, and 11 bases lay between the germline ends. There are 12 residues in the CDR3. Germline CDR1 is ENHRY and CDR2 is SYGVKD.

The chain combines TRBV5-1 with TRBJ2-3, with D perhaps matching TRBD2 (5 bases). The germline V gene has CDR1 SGHRS and CDR2 YFSETQ. The CDR3 consists of 14 residues. Trimming took 4 bases from V and 2 from J, leaving 11 bases between them. The CDR3 reads CASSPGWDTDTQYF. The CDR3, as DNA: TGCGCCAGCAGCCCGGGATGGGACACAGATACGCAGTATTTT. The entire variable domain, with the rest obtained from reference TRBV5-1 and TRBJ2-3, is as follows: KAGVTQTPRYLIKTRGQQVTLSCSPISGHRSVSWYQQTPGQGLQFLFEYFSETQRNKGNFPGRFSGRQFSNSRSEMNVSTLELGDSALYLCASSPGWDTDTQYFGPGTRLTVL.

Many counts were recorded for this clonotype. The rearrangement uses TRBV12-3 or TRBV12-4 and TRBJ2-1; 9 nucleotides agree with TRBD2. The CDR3 totals 14 residues. Trimming cost V 8 bases and J 7 bases; bases outside gene matches: 9. The CDR3 DNA reads as TGTGCCAGCTGGCTCTCTAGCGGGGAGAATGAGCAGTTCTTC. Protein product: CASWLSSGENEQFF.

This clonotype was seen a few times. The chain employs TRBV7-2 and TRBJ1-6; no reliable D call. CDR1 and CDR2 (germline): SGHTA, FQGNSA. Between the trimmed V and J ends, which lost 0 bases and 9 bases, there was a span of 9 bases. The CDR3 is 14 amino acids. The DNA for the CDR3 is TGTGCCAGCAGCTTAGCGGTTCCCGGTTCACCCCTCCACTTT. It yields the protein CASSLAVPGSPLHF. Supplemented by reference TRBV7-2 and TRBJ1-6, the full variable domain reads GAGVSQSPSNKVTEKGKDVELRCDPISGHTALYWYRQSLGQGLEFLIYFQGNSAPDKSGLPSDRFSAERTGGSVSTLTIQRTQQEDSAVYLCASSLAVPGSPLHFGNGTRLTVT.

V usage is TRBV20-1 and J usage is TRBJ2-3; no reliable D call. Trimming shortened V by 6 bases and J by 0 bases, and 10 bases separated the two germline ends. CDR3 length equals 13 residues. CDR1 is DFQATT, CDR2 SNEGSKA, per germline (reference sequence). CDR3 in DNA: TGCAGTGCCCTACCCAGAAGCACAGATACGCAGTATTTT. Protein: CSALPRSTDTQYF.

The rearrangement uses TRBV29-1 and TRBJ1-2, with D perhaps matching TRBD1 (6 bases). The CDR3 runs 14 residues. V was shortened by 6 bases and J by 4 bases, with 18 bases between the two germline ends. CDR1 SQVTM and CDR2 ANQGSEA come from the germline V gene. CDR3 sequence reads: CSVNRPLGAYGYTF. The DNA for the CDR3 is TGCAGCGTAAACAGACCATTGGGGGCCTATGGCTACACCTTC.

This rearrangement joins TRBV15 to TRBJ2-7; TRBD1 matches at 8 bases. The CDR3 contains 15 residues. The V segment lost 9 bases and the J segment 7 bases; nucleotides outside the gene matches: 17. Germline CDR1 reads LNHNV; CDR2 reads YYDKDF (reference sequence). CDR3 loop: CATKAKGTGSGEQYF. CDR3 nucleotides: TGTGCCACGAAGGCTAAGGGGACAGGCTCGGGGGAGCAGTACTTC.

The rearrangement joins TRBV20-1 to TRBJ2-5; D uncertain. CDR3 length: 14 residues. Trimming removed 0 bases from V and 4 bases from J, with 12 bases in between. Germline assignment: CDR1 DFQATT and CDR2 SNEGSKA (reference sequence). CDR3 protein: CSARDPPGAETQYF. The CDR3 coding sequence is TGCAGTGCTAGAGATCCCCCAGGAGCAGAGACCCAGTACTTC.

The J gene is TRBJ2-2, the V gene TRBV29-1; D remains unclear. The V end was cut by 7 bases, the J end by 6 bases, with 9 bases between. The CDR3 totals 11 residues. In germline, CDR1 is SQVTM, CDR2 ANQGSEA. The CDR3, as DNA: TGCAGCGCGGGTGACGCCGGGGAGCTGTTTTTT. Protein sequence: CSAGDAGELFF.

This chain links TRBV7-6 with TRBJ1-2, with 8 positions matching TRBD1. V shed 5 bases and J 8 bases; nucleotides not matched to a gene: 13. Germline V CDR1 and CDR2: SGHVS, FNYEAQ. This CDR3 has 15 residues. CDR3 amino acids: CASSEYRQGKEGYTF. For the CDR3, the DNA is TGTGCCAGCAGCGAATACCGACAGGGGAAGGAGGGCTACACCTTC.

This clonotype was found many times. The V and J genes are TRBV9 and TRBJ2-5; 7 positions match TRBD1. The CDR3 covers 13 residues. The ends lost 3 bases at V and 5 bases at J; junction bases unmatched: 4. Per the germline V gene, CDR1 is SGDLS and CDR2 is YYNGEE. CDR3: CASSAGGMETQYF. The CDR3 bases are TGTGCCAGCAGCGCAGGGGGTATGGAGACCCAGTACTTC.